This is a list of T cell receptor beta chains from one sample in a study of blood T cell repertoires in COVID-19. The repertoire was sequenced with immunoSEQ multiplex PCR; TCRdb's copy has only in-frame clones and lacks some. Among about 140,000 clones listed, roughly 88% were seen once. The sequencing input was peripheral blood. The receptors originated from a woman aged 55-69 years with acute or convalescent COVID-19. CDR3s include the opening cysteine and the closing phenylalanine or tryptophan. A D gene is named only where the DNA matches it firmly. Size tells how often a clone was seen (once, few, many) or the class of an expanded clone, and some rows leave it out.

TGTGCCAGCAGTACGCGACAGGAGGTTGGCGAGCAGTACTTC	CASSTRQEVGEQYF	TRBV6-5	TRBJ2-7	.	.
TGTGCCAGCAGCCTCTGGACAGGGGGGGGCGTGGAGACCCAGTACTTC	CASSLWTGGGVETQYF	TRBV9	TRBJ2-5	TRBD1	.
TGTGCCATCAGTGCCGGGGTCAATCAGCCCCAGCATTTT	CAISAGVNQPQHF	TRBV10-3	TRBJ1-5	.	.
TGTGCCATCAGTGGACTAGCGGGGAGCTCCTACAATGAGCAGTTCTTC	CAISGLAGSSYNEQFF	TRBV10-3	TRBJ2-1	TRBD2	.
TGTGCCAGCAGTATCGGGACTCTGAATAATTCACCCCTCCACTTT	CASSIGTLNNSPLHF	TRBV9	TRBJ1-6	.	.
TGTGCCAGCAGTTTAAGACAGGGTTGGCGGCAGCCCCAGCATTTT	CASSLRQGWRQPQHF	TRBV28	TRBJ1-5	TRBD1	few
TGTGCCAGCAGCTGGGGGCCGGGTGAAGCTTTCTTT	CASSWGPGEAFF	TRBV5-8	TRBJ1-1	.	.
TGCGCCAGCAGCCAAGAGCGGGGGGCTCGGGGTGAAAAACTGTTTTTT	CASSQERGARGEKLFF	TRBV4-1	TRBJ1-4	.	.
TGTGCCAGCAGTCGAAGTCAGGGCCCGAACACTGAAGCTTTCTTT	CASSRSQGPNTEAFF	TRBV6-5	TRBJ1-1	.	.
TGCGCCAGCACTTACGGGGACTCCTACGAGCAGTACTTC	CASTYGDSYEQYF	TRBV5-1	TRBJ2-7	.	.